This T cell receptor beta chain was obtained from a study of OX40 agonist ivuxolimab in advanced cancers. Study-wide results and caveats: Expanded clones were, on average, more numerous among CD8+ T cells than CD4+. Dosing at 0.1 to 3.0 mg/kg was accompanied by clonal expansion of CD4+ and CD8+ blood T cells by week 6.

To note about this clone: Antigen unknown.

Sequencing was performed with immunoSEQ multiplex PCR; in TCRdb, only in-frame clones are kept and a portion is missing. The sample consists of roughly 80,000 clones, around 86% of them appearing once. The germline CDR1 and CDR2 sequences are SGHAT and FQNNGV. The CDR3 sequence is 12 residues long. V lost 5 bases, J lost 9 bases, and 13 bases lay in between. Autoimmune disease history or systemic immunosuppression was exclusionary. The sample here was CD4+ or CD8+ T cells sorted from blood, taken in a trial of the OX40 agonist ivuxolimab. The V gene is TRBV11-2, the J gene TRBJ1-2, with a tentative D call TRBD1 (5 bases). The clonotype was recovered from an adult with an advanced solid tumor such as melanoma, head and neck, liver or kidney cancer. The CDR3 is CASSRDRVSYTF. In nucleotides, the CDR3 is TGTGCCAGCAGCCGCGACAGAGTAAGCTACACCTTC.